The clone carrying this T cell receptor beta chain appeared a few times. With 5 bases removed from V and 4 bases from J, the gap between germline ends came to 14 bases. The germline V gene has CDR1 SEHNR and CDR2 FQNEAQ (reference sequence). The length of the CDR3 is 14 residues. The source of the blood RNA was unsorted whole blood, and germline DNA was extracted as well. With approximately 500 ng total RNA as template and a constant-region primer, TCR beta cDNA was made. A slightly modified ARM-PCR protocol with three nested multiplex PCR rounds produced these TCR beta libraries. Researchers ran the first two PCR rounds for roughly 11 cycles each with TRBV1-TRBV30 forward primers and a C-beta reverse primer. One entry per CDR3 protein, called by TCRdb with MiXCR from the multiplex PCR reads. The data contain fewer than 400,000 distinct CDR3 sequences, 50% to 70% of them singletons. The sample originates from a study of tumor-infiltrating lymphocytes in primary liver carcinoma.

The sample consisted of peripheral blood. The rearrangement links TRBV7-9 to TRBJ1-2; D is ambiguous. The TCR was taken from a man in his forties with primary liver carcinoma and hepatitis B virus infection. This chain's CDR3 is CASSPPGGAYGYTF. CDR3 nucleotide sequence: TGTGCCAGCAGCCCTCCGGGCGGAGCCTATGGCTACACCTTC.